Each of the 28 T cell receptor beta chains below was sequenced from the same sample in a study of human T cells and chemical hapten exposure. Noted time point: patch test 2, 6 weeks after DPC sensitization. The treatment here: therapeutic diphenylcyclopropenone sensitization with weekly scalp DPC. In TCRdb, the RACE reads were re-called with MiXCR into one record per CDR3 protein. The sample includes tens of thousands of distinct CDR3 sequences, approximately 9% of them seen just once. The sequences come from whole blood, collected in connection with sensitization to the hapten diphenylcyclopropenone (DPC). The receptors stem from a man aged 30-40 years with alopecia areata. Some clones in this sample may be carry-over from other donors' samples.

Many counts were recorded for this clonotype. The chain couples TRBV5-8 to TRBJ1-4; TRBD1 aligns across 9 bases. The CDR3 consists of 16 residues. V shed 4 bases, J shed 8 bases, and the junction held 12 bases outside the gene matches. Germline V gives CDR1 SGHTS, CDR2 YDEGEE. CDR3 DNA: TGTGCCAGCAGCAAGAGCCGGGACAGGGATGACGAAAAACTGTTTTTT. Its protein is CASSKSRDRDDEKLFF. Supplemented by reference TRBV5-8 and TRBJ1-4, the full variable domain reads EAGVTQSPTHLIKTRGQQATLRCSPISGHTSVYWYQQALGLGLQFLLWYDEGEERNRGNFPPRFSGRQFPNYSSELNVNALELEDSALYLCASSKSRDRDDEKLFFGSGTQLSVL.

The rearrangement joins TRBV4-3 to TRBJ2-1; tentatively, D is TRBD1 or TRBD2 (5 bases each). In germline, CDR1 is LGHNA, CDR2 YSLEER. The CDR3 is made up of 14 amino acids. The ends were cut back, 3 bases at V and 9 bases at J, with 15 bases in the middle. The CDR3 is CASSQAGTVGEQFF. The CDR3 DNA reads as TGCGCCAGCAGCCAGGCCGGGACGGTGGGTGAGCAGTTCTTC.

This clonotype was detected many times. The CDR3 protein is CASSAGLAGVNEQYF. In nucleotides, the CDR3 is TGTGCCAGCAGCGCCGGACTAGCGGGAGTTAACGAGCAGTACTTC. The rearrangement links TRBV11-2 to TRBJ2-7, with TRBD2 identical over 13 bases. Germline CDR1 is SGHAT and CDR2 is FQNNGV. The CDR3 spans 15 residues. J gave up 5 bases and V 5 bases, and 6 bases lay outside the gene matches. The full variable domain, completed using reference TRBV11-2 and TRBJ2-7, is EAGVAQSPRYKIIEKRQSVAFWCNPISGHATLYWYQQILGQGPKLLIQFQNNGVVDDSQLPKDRFSAERLKGVDSTLKIQPAKLEDSAVYLCASSAGLAGVNEQYFGPGTRLTVT.

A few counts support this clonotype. CDR3 DNA sequence: TGCAGCGCTGGGCTGACAGATTACGAGCAGTACTTC. Its protein product is CSAGLTDYEQYF. V and J are TRBV29-1 and TRBJ2-7, with D perhaps matching TRBD1 (5 bases). The germline V gene has CDR1 SQVTM and CDR2 ANQGSEA. The CDR3 loop spans 12 amino acids. V lost 7 bases to trimming and J lost 4 bases, with 14 bases between them.

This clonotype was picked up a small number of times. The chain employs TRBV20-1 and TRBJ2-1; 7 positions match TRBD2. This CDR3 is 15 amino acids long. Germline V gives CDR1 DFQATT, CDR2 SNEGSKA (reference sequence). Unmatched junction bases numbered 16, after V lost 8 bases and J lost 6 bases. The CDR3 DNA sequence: TGCAGTCCCAGAGGAGCGGGGACCTACTTCAATGAGCAGTTCTTC. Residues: CSPRGAGTYFNEQFF.

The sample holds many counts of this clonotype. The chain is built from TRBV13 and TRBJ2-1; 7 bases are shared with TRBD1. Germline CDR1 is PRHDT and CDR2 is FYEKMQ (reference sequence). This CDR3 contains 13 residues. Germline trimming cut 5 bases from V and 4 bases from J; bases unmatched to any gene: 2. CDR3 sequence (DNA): TGTGCCAGCAGCATGGGACAGTACAATGAGCAGTTCTTC. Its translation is CASSMGQYNEQFF.

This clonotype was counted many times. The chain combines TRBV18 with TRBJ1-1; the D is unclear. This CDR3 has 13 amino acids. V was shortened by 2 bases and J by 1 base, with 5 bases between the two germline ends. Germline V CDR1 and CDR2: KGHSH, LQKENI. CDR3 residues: CASSPDQNTEAFF. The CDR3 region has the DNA TGTGCCAGCTCACCAGACCAGAACACTGAAGCTTTCTTT.

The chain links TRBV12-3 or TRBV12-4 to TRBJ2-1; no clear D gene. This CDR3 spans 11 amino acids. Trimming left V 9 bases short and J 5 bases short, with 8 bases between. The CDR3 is CASPYNNEQFF. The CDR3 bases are TGTGCCAGTCCTTACAACAATGAGCAGTTCTTC.

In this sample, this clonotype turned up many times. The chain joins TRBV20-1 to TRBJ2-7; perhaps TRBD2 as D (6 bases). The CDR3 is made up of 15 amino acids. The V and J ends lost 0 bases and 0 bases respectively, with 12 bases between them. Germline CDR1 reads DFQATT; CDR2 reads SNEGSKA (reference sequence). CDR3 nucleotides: TGCAGTGCTAGAGATTGGGACTTGCTCTCCTACGAGCAGTACTTC. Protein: CSARDWDLLSYEQYF.

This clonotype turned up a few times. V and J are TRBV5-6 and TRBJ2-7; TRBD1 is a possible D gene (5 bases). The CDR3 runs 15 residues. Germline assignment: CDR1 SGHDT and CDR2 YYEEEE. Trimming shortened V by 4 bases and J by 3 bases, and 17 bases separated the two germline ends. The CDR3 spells CASSRLFKDSYEQYF. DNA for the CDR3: TGTGCCAGCAGCCGGTTGTTTAAAGACAGCTACGAGCAGTACTTC.

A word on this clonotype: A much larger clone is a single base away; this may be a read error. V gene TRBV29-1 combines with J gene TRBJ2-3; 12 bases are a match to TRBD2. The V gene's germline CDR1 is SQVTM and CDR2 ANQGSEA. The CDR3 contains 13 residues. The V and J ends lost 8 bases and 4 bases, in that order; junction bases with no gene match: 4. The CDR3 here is CSTRTSGADTQYF. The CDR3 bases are TGCAGCACCAGGACTAGCGGGGCAGATACGCAGTATTTT.

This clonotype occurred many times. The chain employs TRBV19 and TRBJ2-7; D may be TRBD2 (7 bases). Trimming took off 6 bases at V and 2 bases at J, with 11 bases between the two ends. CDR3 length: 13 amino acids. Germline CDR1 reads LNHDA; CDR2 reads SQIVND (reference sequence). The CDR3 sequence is CASSVGGPYEQYF. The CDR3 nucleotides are TGTGCCAGTAGCGTCGGGGGGCCCTACGAGCAGTACTTC. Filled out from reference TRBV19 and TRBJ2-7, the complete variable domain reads DGGITQSPKYLFRKEGQNVTLSCEQNLNHDAMYWYRQDPGQGLRLIYYSQIVNDFQKGDIAEGYSVSREKKESFPLTVTSAQKNPTAFYLCASSVGGPYEQYFGPGTRLTVT.

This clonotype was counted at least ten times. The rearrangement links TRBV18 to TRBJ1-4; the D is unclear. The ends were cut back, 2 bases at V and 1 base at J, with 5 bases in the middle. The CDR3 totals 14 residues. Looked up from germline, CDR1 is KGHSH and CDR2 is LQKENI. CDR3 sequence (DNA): TGTGCCAGCTCACCAGACGGAACTAATGAAAAACTGTTTTTT. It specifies CASSPDGTNEKLFF.

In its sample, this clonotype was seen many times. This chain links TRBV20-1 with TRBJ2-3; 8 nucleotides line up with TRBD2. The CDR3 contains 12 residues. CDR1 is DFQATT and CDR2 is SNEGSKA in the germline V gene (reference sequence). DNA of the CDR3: TGCAGCAAAAGCGGGGGAGGCGATACGCAGTATTTT. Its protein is CSKSGGGDTQYF.

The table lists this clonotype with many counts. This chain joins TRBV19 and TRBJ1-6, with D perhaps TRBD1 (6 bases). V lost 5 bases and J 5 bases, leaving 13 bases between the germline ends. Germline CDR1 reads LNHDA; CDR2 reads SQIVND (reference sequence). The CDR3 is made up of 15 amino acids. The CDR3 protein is CASSSRYRDNSPLHF. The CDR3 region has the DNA TGTGCCAGTAGTTCCCGCTACAGGGATAATTCACCCCTCCACTTT.

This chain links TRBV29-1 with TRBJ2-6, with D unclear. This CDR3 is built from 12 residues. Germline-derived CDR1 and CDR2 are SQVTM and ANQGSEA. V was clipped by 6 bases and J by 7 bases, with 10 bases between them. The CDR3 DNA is TGCAGCGTCACGTCATTAGCCAACGTCCTGACTTTC. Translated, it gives CSVTSLANVLTF.

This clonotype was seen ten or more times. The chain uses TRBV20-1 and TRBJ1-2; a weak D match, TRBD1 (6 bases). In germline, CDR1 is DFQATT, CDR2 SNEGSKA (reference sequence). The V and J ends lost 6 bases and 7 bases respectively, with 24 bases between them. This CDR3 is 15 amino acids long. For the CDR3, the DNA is TGCAGTGCCCTGCGGGGGGGCGGACCGTTGGGTGGCTACACCTTC. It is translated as CSALRGGGPLGGYTF.

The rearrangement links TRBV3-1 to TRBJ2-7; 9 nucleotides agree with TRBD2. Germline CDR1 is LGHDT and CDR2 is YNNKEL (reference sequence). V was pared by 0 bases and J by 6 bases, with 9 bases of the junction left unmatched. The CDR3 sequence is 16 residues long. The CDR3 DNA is TGTGCCAGCAGCCAAGAGACTAGCGGTAACCCCCTCGAGCAGTACTTC. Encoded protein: CASSQETSGNPLEQYF.

The CDR3 spells CASRGSSGANVLTF. In nucleotides, the CDR3 is TGTGCCAGCAGAGGTAGCTCTGGGGCCAACGTCCTGACTTTC. The V gene is TRBV28, the J gene TRBJ2-6; D is undetermined. Germline V gene sequence: CDR1 MDHEN, CDR2 SYDVKM. V dropped 6 bases and J dropped 0 bases, with 6 bases sitting between them. CDR3 length: 14 residues.

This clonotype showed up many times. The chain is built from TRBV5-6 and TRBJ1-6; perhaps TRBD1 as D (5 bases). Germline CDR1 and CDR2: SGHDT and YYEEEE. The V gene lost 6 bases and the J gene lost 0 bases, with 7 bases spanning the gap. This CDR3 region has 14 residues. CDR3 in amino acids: CASTQGSYNSPLHF. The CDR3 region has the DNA TGTGCCAGCACCCAGGGCTCCTATAATTCACCCCTCCACTTT.

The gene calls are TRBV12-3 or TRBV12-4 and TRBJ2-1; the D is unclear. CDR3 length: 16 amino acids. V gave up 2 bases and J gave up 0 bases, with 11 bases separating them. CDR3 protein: CASSLRKVSSYNEQFF. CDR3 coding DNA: TGTGCCAGCAGTTTAAGAAAGGTTAGCTCCTACAATGAGCAGTTCTTC.

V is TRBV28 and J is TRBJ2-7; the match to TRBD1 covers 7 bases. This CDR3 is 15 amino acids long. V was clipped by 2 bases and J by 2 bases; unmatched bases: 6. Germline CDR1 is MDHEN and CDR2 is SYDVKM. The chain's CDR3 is CASSLGTEIPYEQYF. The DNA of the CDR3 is TGTGCCAGCAGTTTAGGGACAGAGATCCCCTACGAGCAGTACTTC.

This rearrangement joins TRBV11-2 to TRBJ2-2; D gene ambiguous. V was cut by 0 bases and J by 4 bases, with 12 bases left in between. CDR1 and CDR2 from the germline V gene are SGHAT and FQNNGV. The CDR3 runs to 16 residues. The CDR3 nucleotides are TGTGCCAGCAGCTTAGATTTTAGTTTGCGCACCGGGGAGCTGTTTTTT. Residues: CASSLDFSLRTGELFF.

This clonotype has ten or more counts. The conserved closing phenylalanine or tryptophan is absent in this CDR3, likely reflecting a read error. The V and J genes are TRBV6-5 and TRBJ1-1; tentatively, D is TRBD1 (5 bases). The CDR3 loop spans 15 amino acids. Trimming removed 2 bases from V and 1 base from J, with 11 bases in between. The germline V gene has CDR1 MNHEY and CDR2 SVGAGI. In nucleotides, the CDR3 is TGTGCCAGCAGTTACGGTCCGACAGCGAACACTGAAGCTTTCCTT. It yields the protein CASSYGPTANTEAFL.

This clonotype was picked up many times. The CDR3 sequence is CASRLLGQGRTEAFF. As DNA, the CDR3 is TGTGCCAGCAGACTCCTAGGACAGGGGAGGACTGAAGCTTTCTTT. The rearrangement uses TRBV6-2 or TRBV6-3 and TRBJ1-1, with 9 bases that match TRBD1. CDR1 MNHEY and CDR2 SVGEGT come from the germline V gene. The CDR3 runs to 15 residues. V shed 6 bases, J shed 5 bases, and the junction held 10 bases outside the gene matches.

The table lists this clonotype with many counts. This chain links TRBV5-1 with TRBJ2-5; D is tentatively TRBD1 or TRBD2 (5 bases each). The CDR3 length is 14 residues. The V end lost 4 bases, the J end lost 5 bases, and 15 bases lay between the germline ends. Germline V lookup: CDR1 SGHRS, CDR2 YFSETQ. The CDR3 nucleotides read TGCGCCAGCAGCGAGGGTCGGGGCCCCGAGACCCAGTACTTC. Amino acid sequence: CASSEGRGPETQYF.

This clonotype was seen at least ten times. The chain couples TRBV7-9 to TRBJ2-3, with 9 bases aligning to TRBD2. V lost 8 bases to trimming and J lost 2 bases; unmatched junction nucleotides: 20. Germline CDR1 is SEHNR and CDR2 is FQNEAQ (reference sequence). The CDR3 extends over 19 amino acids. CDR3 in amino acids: CASGFRSGGSRAPTDTQYF. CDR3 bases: TGTGCCAGCGGGTTTCGGAGCGGGGGGTCCCGAGCTCCCACAGATACGCAGTATTTT.

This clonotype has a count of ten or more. The CDR3 protein is CSARATGTQPQHF. The CDR3 DNA sequence: TGCAGTGCTAGAGCGACAGGGACTCAGCCCCAGCATTTT. The V and J genes are TRBV20-1 and TRBJ1-5, with TRBD1 matching over 7 bases. CDR3 length: 13 amino acids. With 1 base clipped from V and 6 bases from J, the junction kept 3 bases outside the gene matches. Germline V gives CDR1 DFQATT, CDR2 SNEGSKA (reference sequence).